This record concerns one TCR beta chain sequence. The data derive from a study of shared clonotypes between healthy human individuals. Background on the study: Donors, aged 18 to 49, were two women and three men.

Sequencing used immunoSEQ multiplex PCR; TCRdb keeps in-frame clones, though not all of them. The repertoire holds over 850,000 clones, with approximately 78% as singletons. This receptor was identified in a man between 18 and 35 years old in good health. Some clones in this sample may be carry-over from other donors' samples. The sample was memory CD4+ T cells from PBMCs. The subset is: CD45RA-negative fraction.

The CDR3 nucleotides are TGTGCCAGCAGTTCGCTCCGGGACAGCCTTATGGAGACCCAGTACTTC. Encoded protein: CASSSLRDSLMETQYF. The genes are TRBV27 and TRBJ2-5, with 7 bases that match TRBD1. V gave up 4 bases and J gave up 5 bases; unmatched junction bases: 13. The CDR3 consists of 16 residues. Germline assignment: CDR1 MNHEY and CDR2 SMNVEV (reference sequence).